The 25 T cell receptor beta chains below all came from one sample that was sequenced in a study of a mutant IDH1 vaccine in newly diagnosed glioma. This table comes from immunoSEQ multiplex PCR, and its TCRdb copy is limited to in-frame clones, with some not included. The table records under 65,000 clones, roughly 80% of them present only once. Time point noted: baseline, week 1 (first vaccination visit). This sample's treatment: pre-vaccination baseline after standard-of-care therapy. Material: PBMCs, obtained from a glioma patient treated with radiotherapy, temozolomide or both. The receptors come from a man aged 18-30 years with glioma.

This sequence joins TRBV2 and TRBJ1-1; 7 nucleotides match TRBD1. The V and J ends lost 10 bases and 4 bases, in that order; junction bases with no gene match: 12. This CDR3 has 14 amino acids. Germline V gene data show CDR1 as SNHLY and CDR2 as FYNNEI. Here the CDR3 reads CANLRQGRSTEAFF. DNA for the CDR3: TGTGCCAACCTAAGACAGGGCAGGAGCACTGAAGCTTTCTTT. Supplemented by reference TRBV2 and TRBJ1-1, the full variable domain reads EPEVTQTPSHQVTQMGQEVILRCVPISNHLYFYWYRQILGQKVEFLVSFYNNEISEKSEIFDDQFSVERPDGSNFTLKIRSTKLEDSAMYFCANLRQGRSTEAFFGQGTRLTVV.

The DNA for the CDR3 is TGTGCCAGCAGCCGGACACTGAACACTGAAGCTTTCTTT. Protein sequence: CASSRTLNTEAFF. The rearrangement joins TRBV5-6 to TRBJ1-1, with D tentatively TRBD1 (5 bases). Germline V gene sequence: CDR1 SGHDT, CDR2 YYEEEE. The CDR3 has 13 residues. V was clipped by 4 bases and J by 0 bases, with 7 bases between them.

This chain links TRBV9 with TRBJ2-7, with TRBD2 identical over 9 bases. V was pared by 0 bases and J by 4 bases, with 5 bases of the junction left unmatched. Germline V CDR1 and CDR2: SGDLS, YYNGEE. This CDR3 has 15 residues. CDR3 sequence reads: CASSVAAGGLYEQYF. The DNA of the CDR3 is TGTGCCAGCAGCGTAGCCGCGGGAGGGCTTTACGAGCAGTACTTC. The full variable domain, completed using reference TRBV9 and TRBJ2-7, is DSGVTQTPKHLITATGQRVTLRCSPRSGDLSVYWYQQSLDQGLQFLIQYYNGEERAKGNILERFSAQQFPDLHSELNLSSLELGDSALYFCASSVAAGGLYEQYFGPGTRLTVT.

The chain carries TRBV7-2 and TRBJ1-1; no clear D. This CDR3 has 13 residues. Trimming stripped 3 bases from V and 7 bases from J, with 12 bases between. Germline CDR1 and CDR2: SGHTA and FQGNSA. The CDR3 nucleotides read TGTGCCAGCAGCTTCCGTTCCCAGAATGAAGCTTTCTTT. This translates into CASSFRSQNEAFF.

This sequence joins TRBV6-6 and TRBJ2-2; D gene ambiguous. This CDR3 contains 12 residues. V lost 4 bases and J lost 2, with 2 bases in between. CDR1 and CDR2 from the germline V gene are MNHNY and SVGAGI (reference sequence). CDR3 DNA sequence: TGTGCCAGCAGTTCCAACACCGGGGAGCTGTTTTTT. Translated: CASSSNTGELFF.

The rearrangement joins TRBV5-1 to TRBJ1-1, with 9 bases lining up with TRBD1. J lost 0 bases, V lost 4 bases, and 10 bases had no gene match. CDR1 is SGHRS, CDR2 YFSETQ, per germline. The CDR3 length is 17 residues. In nucleotides, the CDR3 is TGCGCCAGCAGCCTACCTCTCGGACAGGGGATGAACACTGAAGCTTTCTTT. This translates into CASSLPLGQGMNTEAFF. Supplemented by reference TRBV5-1 and TRBJ1-1, the full variable domain reads KAGVTQTPRYLIKTRGQQVTLSCSPISGHRSVSWYQQTPGQGLQFLFEYFSETQRNKGNFPGRFSGRQFSNSRSEMNVSTLELGDSALYLCASSLPLGQGMNTEAFFGQGTRLTVV.

The chain uses TRBV7-9 and TRBJ2-7, with a tentative D call TRBD1 (7 bases). The CDR3 covers 14 residues. The germline V gene encodes CDR1 SEHNR and CDR2 FQNEAQ (reference sequence). V was cut by 5 bases and J by 7 bases, with 18 bases left in between. The CDR3 bases are TGTGCCAGCAGCCTTCCGGAGGGGGCAGAGGAGCAGTACTTC. The encoded protein is CASSLPEGAEEQYF.

CDR3 sequence (DNA): TGTGCCAGCAGCTTAACGGGGGCGGGGACTAGCACAGATACGCAGTATTTT. This sequence encodes CASSLTGAGTSTDTQYF. V and J are TRBV7-6 and TRBJ2-3; D possibly matches TRBD1 or TRBD2 (6 bases each). V was shortened by 2 bases and J by 0 bases, with 15 bases between the two germline ends. Germline V gene lookup returns CDR1 SGHVS and CDR2 FNYEAQ. The CDR3 has 17 amino acids.

The chain has TRBV7-2 and TRBJ2-5; D perhaps matches TRBD1 (5 bases). The ends were cut back, 1 base at V and 3 bases at J, with 6 bases in the middle. This CDR3 contains 13 residues. CDR1 and CDR2 from the germline V gene are SGHTA and FQGNSA. The CDR3 DNA is TGTGCCAGCAGCTTAGGGGGCAAAGAGACCCAGTACTTC. This encodes CASSLGGKETQYF.

The V call is TRBV15, the J call TRBJ2-3, with TRBD1 identical over 7 bases. Germline values: CDR1 LNHNV, CDR2 YYDKDF (reference sequence). V lost 1 base, J lost 7 bases, and 11 bases stayed unmatched. The CDR3 runs 16 residues. The CDR3 bases are TGTGCCACCAGCAGAGGCTCCCACAGGGGCCCGTATACGCAGTATTTT. Amino acids: CATSRGSHRGPYTQYF.

The chain has TRBV7-8 and TRBJ1-2; D uncertain. The CDR3 covers 18 residues. The germline CDR1 and CDR2 sequences are SGHVS and FQNEAQ. V was trimmed by 5 bases and J by 5 bases, leaving 27 bases between them. CDR3 protein: CASSPQAGLSFILYGYTF. The CDR3 DNA follows: TGTGCCAGCAGCCCCCAAGCGGGGTTAAGCTTTATACTATATGGCTACACCTTC.

The chain links TRBV4-3 to TRBJ1-5; 8 bases map to TRBD1. V gave up 3 bases and J gave up 5 bases; unmatched junction bases: 6. Germline CDR1 LGHNA, CDR2 YSLEER. The CDR3 length is 15 residues. The CDR3 region has the DNA TGCGCCAGCAGCCAGTCCAGGGGGCGAGATCAGCCCCAGCATTTT. Encoded protein: CASSQSRGRDQPQHF.

The genes are TRBV5-1 and TRBJ1-6; maybe TRBD1 (6 bases). The V end lost 2 bases, the J end lost 9 bases, and 15 bases lay between the germline ends. The CDR3 is 15 amino acids. Germline V lookup: CDR1 SGHRS, CDR2 YFSETQ. CDR3 loop: CASSFYGGEASPLHF. CDR3 bases: TGCGCCAGCAGCTTTTATGGGGGCGAAGCTTCACCCCTCCACTTT.

CDR3 nucleotides: TGTGCCAGCAGTGGGCGGAGATGGGAGGGCATTTCCTACGAGCAGTACTTC. Protein product: CASSGRRWEGISYEQYF. V usage is TRBV6-1 and J usage is TRBJ2-7, with 7 bases matching TRBD2. The CDR3 is made up of 17 amino acids. Losses at the gene ends were 4 bases for V and 1 base for J; bases not matched to a gene: 13. Germline CDR1 MNHNS, CDR2 SASEGT.

The chain is built from TRBV27 and TRBJ1-1, with TRBD1 identical over 7 bases. CDR1 is MNHEY, CDR2 SMNVEV, per germline (reference sequence). With V trimmed by 3 bases and J by 5 bases, 6 bases remained unmatched. The CDR3 spans 14 residues. DNA of the CDR3: TGTGCCAGCAGTTTTGGAGGGGGCGAGACTGAAGCTTTCTTT. This encodes CASSFGGGETEAFF.

This rearrangement joins TRBV19 to TRBJ1-5, with TRBD1 as a possible D gene (6 bases). This CDR3 has 12 residues. V lost 8 bases to trimming and J lost 3 bases, with 8 bases between them. Germline CDR1 reads LNHDA; CDR2 reads SQIVND (reference sequence). The CDR3, as DNA: TGTGCCAGTGGACAGTTCAATCAGCCCCAGCATTTT. Its translation: CASGQFNQPQHF.

The V gene is TRBV15, the J gene TRBJ1-2; maybe TRBD1 (5 bases). The germline V gene has CDR1 LNHNV and CDR2 YYDKDF (reference sequence). The ends were cut back, 1 base at V and 8 bases at J, with 14 bases in the middle. This CDR3 has 14 residues. This CDR3 is CATSRARGREGYTF. The DNA for the CDR3 is TGTGCCACCAGCAGAGCCCGGGGACGGGAAGGCTACACCTTC.

The chain uses TRBV4-1 and TRBJ2-2; 10 positions match TRBD1. CDR3 length equals 17 residues. Germline lookup yields CDR1 MGHRA and CDR2 YSYEKL. V shed 2 bases and J 3 bases; nucleotides not matched to a gene: 6. The CDR3 spells CASSQRGQGPYTGELFF. CDR3 in DNA: TGCGCCAGCAGCCAAAGGGGACAGGGGCCCTACACCGGGGAGCTGTTTTTT.

This clone was seen a few times. The chain links TRBV5-1 to TRBJ1-5; D not certain. Trimming took off 0 bases at V and 5 bases at J, with 9 bases between the two ends. This CDR3 has 14 amino acids. Germline CDR1 and CDR2: SGHRS and YFSETQ. The CDR3 sequence: CASSLAAGDQPQHF. As DNA, the CDR3 is TGCGCCAGCAGCTTGGCGGCAGGCGATCAGCCCCAGCATTTT. Supplemented by reference TRBV5-1 and TRBJ1-5, the full variable domain reads KAGVTQTPRYLIKTRGQQVTLSCSPISGHRSVSWYQQTPGQGLQFLFEYFSETQRNKGNFPGRFSGRQFSNSRSEMNVSTLELGDSALYLCASSLAAGDQPQHFGDGTRLSIL.

CDR3: CASSLGRGQVTEAFF. The DNA for the CDR3 is TGTGCCAGCAGCTTAGGGCGGGGGCAGGTCACTGAAGCTTTCTTT. The J gene is TRBJ1-1, the V gene TRBV13, with D perhaps matching TRBD1 (6 bases). CDR3 size: 15 residues. The V end was cut by 0 bases, the J end by 4 bases, with 12 bases between. Germline V gives CDR1 PRHDT, CDR2 FYEKMQ (reference sequence).

This chain connects TRBV6-6 to TRBJ2-3; D is unresolved. This CDR3 is built from 11 residues. CDR1 MNHNY and CDR2 SVGAGI come from the germline V gene (reference sequence). The ends were cut back, 6 bases at V and 8 bases at J, with 9 bases in the middle. The CDR3 nucleotides read TGTGCCAGCAGCTTACTGGGTACGCAGTATTTT. It is translated as CASSLLGTQYF.

In this sample, this clone turned up a few times. The chain combines TRBV5-4 with TRBJ1-5; D call uncertain. Germline V gene sequence: CDR1 SGHNT, CDR2 YYREEE (reference sequence). This CDR3 contains 13 residues. Trimming left V 2 bases short and J 5 bases short, with 8 bases between. The CDR3 nucleotides read TGTGCCAGCAGCTTTGATCCGTATCAGCCCCAGCATTTT. Amino acids: CASSFDPYQPQHF.

The V gene is TRBV5-4, the J gene TRBJ2-7, with 10 bases lining up with TRBD2. Unmatched junction bases numbered 9, after V lost 7 bases and J lost 5 bases. The CDR3 length is 14 residues. CDR1 and CDR2 from the germline V gene are SGHNT and YYREEE (reference sequence). The DNA of the CDR3 is TGTGCCAGCTCGGCGGCTAGCGGGGGTAACGAGCAGTACTTC. This codes for CASSAASGGNEQYF.

The chain links TRBV7-8 to TRBJ1-5, with 7 positions matching TRBD1. Germline V gene sequence: CDR1 SGHVS, CDR2 FQNEAQ. The CDR3 is 16 residues long. J lost 0 bases, V lost 2 bases, and 4 bases had no gene match. The CDR3: CASSLRTGYSNQPQHF. CDR3 DNA sequence: TGTGCCAGCAGCTTACGGACAGGTTATAGCAATCAGCCCCAGCATTTT.

The chain employs TRBV11-2 and TRBJ1-5; perhaps TRBD1 as D (5 bases). Trimming shortened V by 1 base and J by 0 bases, and 16 bases separated the two germline ends. Looked up from germline, CDR1 is SGHAT and CDR2 is FQNNGV. The CDR3 contains 18 residues. The CDR3 bases are TGTGCCAGCAGCTTAGGAGTGGGGGTGGGATATAGCAATCAGCCCCAGCATTTT. This encodes CASSLGVGVGYSNQPQHF.